The clone carrying this TCR beta chain was seen a few times. Its target is not known. The record originates from a study of a mutant IDH1 vaccine in newly diagnosed glioma. Time point meaning: week 5, during vaccination. Vaccination used 300 ug of mutant IDH1 20-mer peptide per dose, with topical imiquimod. The donors had new WHO grade 3 or 4 astrocytomas; these were IDH1-mutant and ATRX-lost. Sequenced by immunoSEQ multiplex PCR; TCRdb stores in-frame clones only, minus some. Among under 70,000 clones listed, approximately 80% were seen once. The length of the CDR3 is 15 residues. Germline CDR1 reads MDHEN; CDR2 reads SYDVKM. J was trimmed by 3 bases and V by 3 bases; bases with no gene match: 7.

This rearrangement joins TRBV28 to TRBJ1-1; 7 bases map to TRBD1. Specimen: PBMCs, collected from a glioma patient whose treatment included an IDH1 peptide vaccine. The clonotype was recovered from a man younger than 45 with glioma. Here the CDR3 reads CASSLTRGRDTEAFF. CDR3 in DNA: TGTGCCAGCAGTTTGACTAGGGGGCGGGACACTGAAGCTTTCTTT. The full variable domain, in which reference TRBV28 and TRBJ1-1 provide the parts outside the CDR3, is DVKVTQSSRYLVKRTGEKVFLECVQDMDHENMFWYRQDPGLGLRLIYFSYDVKMKEKGDIPEGYSVSREKKERFSLILESASTNQTSMYLCASSLTRGRDTEAFFGQGTRLTVV.